This TCR beta chain emerged from a study of resident and recirculating memory T cells in vitiligo. Here immunoSEQ multiplex PCR was the method, and the copy in TCRdb shows in-frame clones only, minus some. The table lists roughly 76,000 clones, approximately 93% of them singletons, with 4.9% in the top ten. The CDR3 length is 14 residues. With V trimmed by 3 bases and J by 10 bases, 5 bases remained unmatched. Germline CDR1 and CDR2: SGHRS and YFSETQ. The chain carries TRBV5-1 and TRBJ2-1; TRBD1 aligns across 12 bases. Sequenced sample: blood. The clonotype originates from a male donor with vitiligo. The CDR3 DNA reads as TGCGCCAGCAGCTCCGGGACAGGGGGCGCCGAGCAGTTCTTC. Its translation is CASSSGTGGAEQFF.